The present entry profiles one T cell receptor beta chain with its context. This sample is part of a study of blood T cell repertoires in COVID-19. Across the study: Whether acute or convalescent, the COVID-19 samples came from the United States, Italy and Spain. T cells, B-cell-depleted T cells, or PBMCs provided the cDNA or gDNA that served as material.

The CDR3 length is 16 residues. Germline V gene lookup returns CDR1 SGHAT and CDR2 FQDESV (reference sequence). V gave up 4 bases and J gave up 6 bases; unmatched junction bases: 12. In the original workflow: Counts of nucleated cells, estimated from reference gene primer amplification, were obtained. The assay was immunoSEQ multiplex PCR, and TCRdb's table has in-frame clones only and misses some. Clone size and the V and J calls come from that table; the DNA yielded D and trimming. This repertoire shows some 250,000 clones, about 86% found once; its top ten account for 5% to 6%. Sequenced material: peripheral blood. The receptor was derived from a man aged 80 or over with acute or convalescent COVID-19. This chain joins TRBV11-1 and TRBJ2-3, with 8 bases identical to TRBD2. In DNA form, the CDR3 reads TGTGCCAGCAGCTCACCCCGGGGGGGGCTGGGGGATACGCAGTATTTT. Amino acid sequence: CASSSPRGGLGDTQYF. Full variable domain (remainder filled in from reference TRBV11-1 and TRBJ2-3): EAEVAQSPRYKITEKSQAVAFWCDPISGHATLYWYRQILGQGPELLVQFQDESVVDDSQLPKDRFSAERLKGVDSTLKIQPAELGDSAMYLCASSSPRGGLGDTQYFGPGTRLTVL.